A single T cell receptor (beta chain) is shown here with its context. Its target is not known. From the 5' RACE reads, TCRdb called clonotypes with MiXCR, one entry per CDR3 protein. The sample carries roughly 550,000 distinct CDR3 sequences, around 21% recorded once. The data were taken from a study of T-cell memory formation after mild COVID-19. Study as a whole: TCR clusters were mostly donor specific.

Germline CDR1 reads MNHNY; CDR2 reads SVGAGI (reference sequence). This CDR3 is built from 17 residues. The V and J ends lost 2 bases and 3 bases, in that order; junction bases with no gene match: 12. Overall study results and limits: CD4/CD8 balance held among clones contracting day 15 to 85, and later expanders leaned CD4+. Several responding clones turned up in pre-infection memory, indicating that cross-reactive memory may have taken part.

The chain links TRBV6-6 to TRBJ2-7; TRBD1 agrees at 8 bases. The sample was PBMCs or a T cell subset sorted from them (not recorded which). This TCR was recovered from an adult woman who had mild COVID-19 (a few samples of this study predate the infection). Cell type and time point are not known. CDR3 protein: CASSYPTPGQVVYEQYF. The CDR3 DNA is TGTGCCAGCAGTTACCCCACGCCGGGACAGGTTGTCTACGAGCAGTACTTC.